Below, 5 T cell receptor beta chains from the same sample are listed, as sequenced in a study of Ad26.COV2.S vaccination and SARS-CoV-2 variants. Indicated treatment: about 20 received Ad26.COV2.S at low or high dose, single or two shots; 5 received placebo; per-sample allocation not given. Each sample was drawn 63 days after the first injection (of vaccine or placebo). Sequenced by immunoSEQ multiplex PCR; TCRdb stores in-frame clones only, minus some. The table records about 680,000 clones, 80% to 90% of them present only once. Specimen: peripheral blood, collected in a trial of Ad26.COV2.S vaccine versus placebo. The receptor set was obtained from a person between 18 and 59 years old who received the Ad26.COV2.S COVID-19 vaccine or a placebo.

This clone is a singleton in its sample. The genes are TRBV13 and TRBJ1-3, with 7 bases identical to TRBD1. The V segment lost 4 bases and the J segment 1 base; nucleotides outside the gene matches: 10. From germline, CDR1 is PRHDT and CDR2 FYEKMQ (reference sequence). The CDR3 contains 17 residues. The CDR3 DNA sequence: TGTGCCAGCAGCTCCCAGGGGGGCAGCTTATCTGGAAACACCATATATTTT. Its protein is CASSSQGGSLSGNTIYF.

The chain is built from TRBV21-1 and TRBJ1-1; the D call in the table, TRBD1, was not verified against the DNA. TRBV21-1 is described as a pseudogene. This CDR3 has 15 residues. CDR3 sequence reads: CASSQGQHEDTEAFF. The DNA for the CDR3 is TGTGCCAGCAGCCAGGGACAGCACGAGGACACTGAAGCTTTCTTT.

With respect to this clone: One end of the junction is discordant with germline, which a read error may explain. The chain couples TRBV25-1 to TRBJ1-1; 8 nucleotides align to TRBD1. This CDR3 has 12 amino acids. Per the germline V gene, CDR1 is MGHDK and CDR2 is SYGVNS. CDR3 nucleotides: TGTGCCAGCCGTGACAGGGGCGCTGAAGCTTTCTTT. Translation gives CASRDRGAEAFF. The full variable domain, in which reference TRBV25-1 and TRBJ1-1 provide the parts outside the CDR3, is EADIYQTPRYLVIGTGKKITLECSQTMGHDKMYWYQQDPGMELHLIHYSYGVNSTEKGDLSSESTVSRIRTEHFPLTLESARPSHTSQYLCASRDRGAEAFFGQGTRLTVV.

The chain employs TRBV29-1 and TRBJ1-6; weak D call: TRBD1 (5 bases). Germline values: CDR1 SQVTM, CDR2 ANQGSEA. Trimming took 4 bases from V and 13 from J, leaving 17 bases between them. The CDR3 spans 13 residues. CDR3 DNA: TGCAGCGTTGGGCAACTCTATGGGGCGCCCCTCCACTTT. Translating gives CSVGQLYGAPLHF.

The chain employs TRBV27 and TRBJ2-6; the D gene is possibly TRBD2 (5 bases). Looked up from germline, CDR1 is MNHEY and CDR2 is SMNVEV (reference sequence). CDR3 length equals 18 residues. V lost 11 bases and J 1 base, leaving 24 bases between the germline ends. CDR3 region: CASSPVGPGFSGANVLTF. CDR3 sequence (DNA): TGTGCCTCATCCCCCGTGGGCCCGGGATTTTCTGGGGCCAACGTCCTGACTTTC.